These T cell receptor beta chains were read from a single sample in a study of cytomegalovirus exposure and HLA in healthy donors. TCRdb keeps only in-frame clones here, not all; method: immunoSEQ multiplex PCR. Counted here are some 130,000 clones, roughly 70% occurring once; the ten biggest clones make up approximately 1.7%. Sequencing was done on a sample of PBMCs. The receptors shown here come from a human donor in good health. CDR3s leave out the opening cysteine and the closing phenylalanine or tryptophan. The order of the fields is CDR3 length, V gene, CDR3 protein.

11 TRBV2 ASEGRVAGELF
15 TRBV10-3 AISDQLDFANTGELF
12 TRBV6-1 ASSEGAGVKTQY
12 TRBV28 ATLGSLAKNIQY
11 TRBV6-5 ASSYGGMHEQY
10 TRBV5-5 ASSPDRNEQF
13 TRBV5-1 ASSSGQGTYNEQF
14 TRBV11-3 ASSLGPVSVGGPQY
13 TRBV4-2 ASPPSRTSYNEQF
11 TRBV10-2 ASQPMGANEQF
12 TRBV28 ASSPGLPNTEAF
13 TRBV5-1 ASSLAAEHTGELF
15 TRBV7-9 ASSNRLAGTNTGELF
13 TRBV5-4 ASSLIAGIYNEQF
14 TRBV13 ASSGKPGQGTDEQY
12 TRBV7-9 ASSLVDRNYGYT
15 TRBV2 ASSEGQGARGNQPQH
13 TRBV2 ASSDRAGSVYGYT
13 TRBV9 ASSVGPGGGETQY
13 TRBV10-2 ASSESGIAGGTQY
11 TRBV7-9 ASSPHGYGEAF
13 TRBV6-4 ASSEILSSSYEQY
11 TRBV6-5 ASSRTGPYEQY
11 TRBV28 ASSLGQNYGYT
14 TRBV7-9 ASSNHRDRTSLEQF
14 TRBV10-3 AISEGRDLSGNTIY
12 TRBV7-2 ASSFGGGMDEQF
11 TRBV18 ASSLGTSPIQY
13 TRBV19 ASSIWQGENYGYT
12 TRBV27 ASSPLDRVNEAF
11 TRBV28 ASSFRIGSEQY
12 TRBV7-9 ASNQGQESLEQY
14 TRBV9 ASSLDSGASYNEQF
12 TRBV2 ASSSTRGNTEAF
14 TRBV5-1 ASSLRGAGVEETQY
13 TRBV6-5 ASSPSSSGANVLT
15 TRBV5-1 ASSLAVAGVVYNEQF
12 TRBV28 ASSPSGEWNGYT
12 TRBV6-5 ASSRTGANYGYT
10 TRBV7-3 ASSLAGPEQF
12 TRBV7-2 ASRPTATNEKLF
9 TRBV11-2 ASSLRGTQY
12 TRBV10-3 AISIGQGRQPQH